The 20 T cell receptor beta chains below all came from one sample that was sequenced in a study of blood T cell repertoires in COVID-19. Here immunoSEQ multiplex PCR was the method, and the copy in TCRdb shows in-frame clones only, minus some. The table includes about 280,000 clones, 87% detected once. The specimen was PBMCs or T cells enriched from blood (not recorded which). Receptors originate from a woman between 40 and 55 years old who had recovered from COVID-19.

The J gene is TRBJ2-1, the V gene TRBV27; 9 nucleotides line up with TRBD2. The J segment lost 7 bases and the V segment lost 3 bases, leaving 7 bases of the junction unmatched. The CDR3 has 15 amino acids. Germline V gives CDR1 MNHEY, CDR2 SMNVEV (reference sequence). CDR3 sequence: CASSLGLAGWNEQFF. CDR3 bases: TGTGCCAGCAGTTTGGGACTAGCAGGCTGGAATGAGCAGTTCTTC.

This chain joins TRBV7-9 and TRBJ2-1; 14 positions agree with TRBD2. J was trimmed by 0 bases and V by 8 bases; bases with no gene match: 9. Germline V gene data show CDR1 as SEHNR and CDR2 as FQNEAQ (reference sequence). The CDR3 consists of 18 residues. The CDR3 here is CASPRGLAGGTSYNEQFF. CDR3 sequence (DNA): TGTGCCAGCCCCCGCGGACTAGCGGGAGGAACCTCCTACAATGAGCAGTTCTTC.

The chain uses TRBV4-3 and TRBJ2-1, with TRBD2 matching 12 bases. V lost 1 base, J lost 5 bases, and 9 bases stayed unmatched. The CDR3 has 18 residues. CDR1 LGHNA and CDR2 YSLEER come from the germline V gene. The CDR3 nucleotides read TGCGCCAGCAGCCAAGCAGATGTCGGACTAGCGGGACACAATGAGCAGTTCTTC. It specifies CASSQADVGLAGHNEQFF.

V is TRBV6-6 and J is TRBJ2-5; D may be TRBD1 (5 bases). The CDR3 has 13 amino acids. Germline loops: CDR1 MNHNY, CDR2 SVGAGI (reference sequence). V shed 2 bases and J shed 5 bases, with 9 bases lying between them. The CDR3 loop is CASSYKGRETQYF. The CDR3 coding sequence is TGTGCCAGCAGTTACAAGGGGCGGGAGACCCAGTACTTC.

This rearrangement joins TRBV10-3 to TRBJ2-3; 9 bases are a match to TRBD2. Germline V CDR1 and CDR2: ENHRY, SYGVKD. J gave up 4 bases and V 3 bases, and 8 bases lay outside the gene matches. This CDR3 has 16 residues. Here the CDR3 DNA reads TGTGCCATCAGTGAAGGGGGGACTAGCTTGGCAGATACGCAGTATTTT. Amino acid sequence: CAISEGGTSLADTQYF.

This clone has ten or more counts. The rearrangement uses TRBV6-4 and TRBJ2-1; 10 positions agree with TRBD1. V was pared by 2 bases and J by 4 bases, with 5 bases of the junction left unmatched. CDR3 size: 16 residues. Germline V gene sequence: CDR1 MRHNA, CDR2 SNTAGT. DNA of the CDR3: TGTGCCAGCAGTGACCGGGGACAGGGGAGTTACAATGAGCAGTTCTTC. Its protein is CASSDRGQGSYNEQFF.

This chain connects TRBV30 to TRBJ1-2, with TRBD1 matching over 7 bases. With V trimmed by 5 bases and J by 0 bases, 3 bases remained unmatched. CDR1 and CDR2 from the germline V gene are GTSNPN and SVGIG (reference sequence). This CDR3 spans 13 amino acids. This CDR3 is CAWGTEANYGYTF. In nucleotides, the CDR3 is TGTGCCTGGGGGACAGAAGCTAACTATGGCTACACCTTC.

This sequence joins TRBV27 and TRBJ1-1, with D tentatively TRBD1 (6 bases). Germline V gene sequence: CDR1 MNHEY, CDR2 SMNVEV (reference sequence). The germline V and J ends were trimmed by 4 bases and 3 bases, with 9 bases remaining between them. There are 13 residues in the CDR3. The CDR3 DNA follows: TGTGCCAGCAGTTATACAGGGTACACTGAAGCTTTCTTT. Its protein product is CASSYTGYTEAFF.

The CDR3: CASSDSGQETQYF. The CDR3 nucleotides read TGTGCCAGCAGTGACTCGGGACAAGAGACCCAGTACTTC. The chain uses TRBV2 and TRBJ2-5, with D possibly matching TRBD2 (5 bases). Looked up from germline, CDR1 is SNHLY and CDR2 is FYNNEI. There are 13 residues in the CDR3. V was trimmed by 3 bases and J by 2 bases, leaving 7 bases between them.

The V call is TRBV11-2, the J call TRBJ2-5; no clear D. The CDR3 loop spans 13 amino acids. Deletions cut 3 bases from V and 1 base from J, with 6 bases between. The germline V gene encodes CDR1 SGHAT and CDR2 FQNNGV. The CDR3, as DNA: TGTGCCAGCAGCTTTCAGGTCCAAGAGACCCAGTACTTC. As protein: CASSFQVQETQYF.

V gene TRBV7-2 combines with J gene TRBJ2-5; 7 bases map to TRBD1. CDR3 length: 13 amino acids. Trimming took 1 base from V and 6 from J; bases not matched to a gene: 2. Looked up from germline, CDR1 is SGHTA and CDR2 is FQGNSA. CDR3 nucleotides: TGTGCCAGCAGCTTAGACAGGGGTCAGACCCAGTACTTC. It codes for CASSLDRGQTQYF.

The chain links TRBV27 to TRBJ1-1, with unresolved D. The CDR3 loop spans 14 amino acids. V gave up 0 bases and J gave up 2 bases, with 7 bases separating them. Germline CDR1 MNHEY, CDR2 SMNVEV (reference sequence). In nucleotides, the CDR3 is TGTGCCAGCAGTTTATCCGAGTCTAACACTGAAGCTTTCTTT. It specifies CASSLSESNTEAFF.

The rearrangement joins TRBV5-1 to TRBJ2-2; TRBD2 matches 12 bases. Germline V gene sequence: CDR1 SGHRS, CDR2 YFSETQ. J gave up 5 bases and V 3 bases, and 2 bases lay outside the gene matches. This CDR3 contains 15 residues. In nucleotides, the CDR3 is TGCGCCAGCAGCTCCGGGACTAGCGGGACCGGGGAGCTGTTTTTT. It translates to CASSSGTSGTGELFF. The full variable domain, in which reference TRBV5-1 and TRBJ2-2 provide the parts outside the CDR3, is KAGVTQTPRYLIKTRGQQVTLSCSPISGHRSVSWYQQTPGQGLQFLFEYFSETQRNKGNFPGRFSGRQFSNSRSEMNVSTLELGDSALYLCASSSGTSGTGELFFGEGSRLTVL.

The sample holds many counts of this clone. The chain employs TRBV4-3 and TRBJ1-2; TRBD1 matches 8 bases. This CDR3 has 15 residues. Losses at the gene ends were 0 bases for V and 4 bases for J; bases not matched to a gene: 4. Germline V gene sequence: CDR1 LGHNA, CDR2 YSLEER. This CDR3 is CASSQDTGGSYGYTF. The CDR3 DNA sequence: TGCGCCAGCAGCCAAGATACAGGGGGAAGCTATGGCTACACCTTC.

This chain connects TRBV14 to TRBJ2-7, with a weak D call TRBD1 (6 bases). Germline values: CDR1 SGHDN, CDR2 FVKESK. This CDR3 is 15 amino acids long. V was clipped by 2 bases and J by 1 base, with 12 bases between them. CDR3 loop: CASSQIGGPSYEQYF. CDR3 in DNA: TGTGCCAGCAGCCAAATAGGGGGACCTTCCTACGAGCAGTACTTC.

The CDR3 DNA is TGTGCCAGCAGCCCCGGGGTATATGGCACTGAAGCTTTCTTT. Its protein is CASSPGVYGTEAFF. The V and J genes are TRBV11-2 and TRBJ1-1; D remains ambiguous. The CDR3 has 14 residues. CDR1 is SGHAT, CDR2 FQNNGV, per germline. Trimming stripped 5 bases from V and 4 bases from J, with 14 bases between.

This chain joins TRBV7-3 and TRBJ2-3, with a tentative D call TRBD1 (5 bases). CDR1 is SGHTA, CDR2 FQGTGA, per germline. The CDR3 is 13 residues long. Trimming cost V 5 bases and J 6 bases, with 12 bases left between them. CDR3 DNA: TGTGCCAGCAGCCCAGGGTTTGGGGATACGCAGTATTTT. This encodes CASSPGFGDTQYF.

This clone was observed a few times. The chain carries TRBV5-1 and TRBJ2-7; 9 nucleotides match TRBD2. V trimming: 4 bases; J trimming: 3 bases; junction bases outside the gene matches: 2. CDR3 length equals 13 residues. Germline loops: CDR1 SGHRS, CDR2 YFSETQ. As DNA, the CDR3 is TGCGCCAGCAGCCCTAGCGGGAACTACGAGCAGTACTTC. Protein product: CASSPSGNYEQYF. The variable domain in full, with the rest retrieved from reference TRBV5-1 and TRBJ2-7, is KAGVTQTPRYLIKTRGQQVTLSCSPISGHRSVSWYQQTPGQGLQFLFEYFSETQRNKGNFPGRFSGRQFSNSRSEMNVSTLELGDSALYLCASSPSGNYEQYFGPGTRLTVT.

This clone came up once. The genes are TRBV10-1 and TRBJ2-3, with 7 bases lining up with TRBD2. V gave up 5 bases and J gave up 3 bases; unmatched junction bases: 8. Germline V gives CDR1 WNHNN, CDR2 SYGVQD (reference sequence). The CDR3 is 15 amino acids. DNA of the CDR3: TGCGCCAGCAGTCCCGGGGGGACGGGAACAGATACGCAGTATTTT. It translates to CASSPGGTGTDTQYF.

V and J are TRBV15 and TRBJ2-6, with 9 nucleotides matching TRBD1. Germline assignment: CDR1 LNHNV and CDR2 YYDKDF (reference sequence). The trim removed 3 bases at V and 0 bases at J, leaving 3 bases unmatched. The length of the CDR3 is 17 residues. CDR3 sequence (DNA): TGTGCCACCAGCAGCTGGGGACAGGGCTCTGGGGCCAACGTCCTGACTTTC. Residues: CATSSWGQGSGANVLTF.